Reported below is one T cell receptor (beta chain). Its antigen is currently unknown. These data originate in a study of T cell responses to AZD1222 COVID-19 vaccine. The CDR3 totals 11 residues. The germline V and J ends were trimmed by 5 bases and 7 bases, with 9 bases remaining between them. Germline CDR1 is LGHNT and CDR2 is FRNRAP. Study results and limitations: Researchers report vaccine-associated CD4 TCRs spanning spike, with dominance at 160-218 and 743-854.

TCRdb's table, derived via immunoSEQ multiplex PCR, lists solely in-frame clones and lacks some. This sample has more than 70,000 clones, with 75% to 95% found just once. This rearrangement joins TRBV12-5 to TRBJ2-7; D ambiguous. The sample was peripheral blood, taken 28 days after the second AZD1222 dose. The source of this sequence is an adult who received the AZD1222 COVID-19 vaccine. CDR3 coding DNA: TGTGCTAGTGGTCCCCAAAGGGAGCAGTACTTC. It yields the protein CASGPQREQYF.